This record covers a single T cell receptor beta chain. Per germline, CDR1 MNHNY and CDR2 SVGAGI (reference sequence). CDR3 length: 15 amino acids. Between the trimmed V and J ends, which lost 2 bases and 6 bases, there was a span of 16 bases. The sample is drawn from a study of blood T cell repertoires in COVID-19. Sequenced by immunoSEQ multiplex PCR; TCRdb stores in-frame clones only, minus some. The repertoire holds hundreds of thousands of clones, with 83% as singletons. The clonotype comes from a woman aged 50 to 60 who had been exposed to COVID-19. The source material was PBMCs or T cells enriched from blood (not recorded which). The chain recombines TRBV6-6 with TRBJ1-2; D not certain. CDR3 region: CASSYPEAARDGYTF. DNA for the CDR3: TGTGCCAGCAGTTACCCTGAGGCAGCACGAGATGGCTACACCTTC.